This paragraph reports one T cell receptor (beta chain). There is no known antigen for this receptor. Nothing much larger sits one base from this clone, and base qualities are not available. The sample belongs to a study of regulatory and conventional T cells in RAG deficiency (dated by TCRdb to 2015 to 2018). Some background on the complete study: High-throughput TCR beta sequencing was used to compare the diversity and composition of the Treg, conventional CD4+ and CD8+ T cell repertoires of RAG-deficient patients with those of healthy controls. Points the paper makes about the study in general: Some T-cell subset analyses were not performed for some subjects. Shorter CDR3 lengths were found in all patient T-cell subsets, and >90% Treg-Tconv repertoire overlap at nucleotide and amino acid level was observed in Omenn syndrome patients. In Omenn syndrome and CID/AS patients compared with controls, around 100-fold fewer unique TCR beta sequences were detected from Treg cells, versus around 9.5-fold fewer for other subsets. Rather than being bona fide Treg cells, the sorted CD25-high CD127-low cells in Omenn syndrome patients may represent peripherally activated cells. Compared with control T-cell subpopulations, the RAG-deficient patients had markedly lower Shannon entropy and higher Simpson indices.

Library construction relied on the immunoSEQ multiplex PCR assay. Rearranged TCR beta chain products were amplified from genomic DNA of sorted T-cell subsets and sequenced. Turning to the authors' computational methods: Shannon entropy and Simpson indices were used to quantify the repertoire diversity of productive TCR beta rearrangements. Clonal expansion was assessed using the summed frequency of the 100 most abundant productive TCR beta clonotypes among total reads. The TRB repertoires were scored with a self-reactivity index that is based on amino acid usage at CDR3beta positions 6 and 7. Repertoire analyses used two-way ANOVA; flow cytometric analyses used Student t or Mann-Whitney tests. The clones in this table, taken by TCRdb from immuneACCESS, are in-frame only. Not every clone is retained; where verified, under half of the shortfall comes from an unresolved V gene, and the cause of the rest is unknown. V and J calls and clone size follow that table, whereas D and trimming were derived from the DNA. The sample includes 30,000 to 35,000 clones, with about 78% observed a single time. The ten biggest clones cover 3% to 4% of the sample.

Before genomic DNA extraction, conventional CD4+ T cells were isolated from blood as CD25-low CD127-high cells. Repertoire analyses used fewer than ten healthy control donors as the comparison group. CDR1 is given as LGHNT and CDR2 as FRNRAP, both from the germline V gene. The V end gives up 8 bases and the J end 7 bases, leaving 13 bases in the junction not matched to a gene. The CDR3 spans 15 residues, from the cysteine through the phenylalanine. The sequence is cut down to CDR3 DNA, 45 bases in frame from base 1. This sample also belongs to another study, concerning regulatory T cells. Looking at the second paper: For the multiplex PCR, 52 forward TRBV primers and 13 reverse TRBJ primers were used, and amplification bias was corrected with both assay-based and computational methods. Patient repertoires showed restricted unique TRB V-J pairs and skewed V and J gene usage, most marked in regulatory T cells. The study compared T-cell receptor beta repertoires of sorted regulatory, conventional CD4+ and CD8+ T cells between CD3G-deficient patients and healthy controls. Ficoll density separation was used to isolate peripheral blood mononuclear cells. Rearranged TRB loci were amplified from genomic DNA by multiplex PCR within the immunoSEQ assay. TRB amplicons were sequenced using an Illumina HiSeq platform. Raw sequences were error-filtered and aligned to reference gene sequences by custom algorithms and were subsequently analyzed with the immunoSEQ online tools. Productive and nonproductive TRB rearrangement frequencies were evaluated among both unique and total sequences. Groups were compared by t tests, Mann-Whitney tests or two-way ANOVA performed in Prism software.

Sequenced sample: CD4+ effector T cells sorted from blood. The origin of this receptor is a human donor in good health. The sequence is built from TRBV12-5 and TRBJ1-5; TRBD1 agrees with 8 junctional bases. The base sequence is TGTGCTAGTATACCAGGACAGGGCAACAACCAGCCCCAGCATTTT. It translates as CASIPGQGNNQPQHF.